Below, 5 T cell receptor beta chains from the same sample are listed, as sequenced in a study of blood T cells in healthy people across ages. A second roughly 7 to 11 cycle PCR used barcoded and J-beta primers. TCRdb reprocessed the 5' RACE reads with MiXCR, giving one entry per CDR3 protein. Among hundreds of thousands of distinct CDR3 sequences listed, roughly 58% were seen once. The sample comprised blood. These receptors all stem from a man in his fifties or sixties in good health.

The chain is built from TRBV3-1 and TRBJ2-1; 10 bases match TRBD1. This CDR3 has 17 residues. Germline trimming cut 0 bases from V and 9 bases from J; bases unmatched to any gene: 11. Germline assignment: CDR1 LGHDT and CDR2 YNNKEL (reference sequence). For the CDR3, the DNA is TGTGCCAGCAGCCAAGATGTCTGGGACAGGGGCCTGGGTGAGCAGTTCTTC. The encoded protein is CASSQDVWDRGLGEQFF.

The chain combines TRBV20-1 with TRBJ2-1, with D perhaps assigned TRBD1 or TRBD2 (6 bases each). Germline lookup yields CDR1 DFQATT and CDR2 SNEGSKA (reference sequence). Trimming took 3 bases from V and 0 from J, leaving 9 bases between them. The CDR3 spans 14 residues. The CDR3 nucleotides read TGCAGTGCTAGCAGGGGACTCTCCTACAATGAGCAGTTCTTC. This translates into CSASRGLSYNEQFF.

Only one count was recorded for this clonotype. V is TRBV7-9 and J is TRBJ1-1; D call uncertain. Germline V gives CDR1 SEHNR, CDR2 FQNEAQ (reference sequence). The V gene lost 8 bases and the J gene lost 2 bases, with 12 bases spanning the gap. The CDR3 totals 13 residues. The CDR3 sequence: CASGSSGNTEAFF. CDR3 DNA sequence: TGTGCCAGCGGTTCCTCGGGAAACACTGAAGCTTTCTTT.

The chain links TRBV5-1 to TRBJ2-3, with TRBD1 as a possible D gene (6 bases). The CDR3 loop spans 15 amino acids. The germline V gene has CDR1 SGHRS and CDR2 YFSETQ. V was pared by 2 bases and J by 2 bases, with 12 bases between. The CDR3 DNA sequence: TGCGCCAGCAGCTTACTACAGGGACCCACAGATACGCAGTATTTT. This encodes CASSLLQGPTDTQYF.

The chain combines TRBV4-2 with TRBJ1-2; a weak D match, TRBD1 (6 bases). The CDR3 contains 15 residues. V lost 0 bases and J lost 6, with 14 bases in between. Germline V gene data show CDR1 as LGHNA and CDR2 as YNFKEQ. CDR3 sequence (DNA): TGTGCCAGCAGCCAAGATGGAATGAAGGGGGATGGCTACACCTTC. Protein sequence: CASSQDGMKGDGYTF.